The rows below give T cell receptor beta chains drawn from one sample of a study of cytomegalovirus exposure and HLA in healthy donors. Profiled with immunoSEQ multiplex PCR; TCRdb holds only in-frame clones, not every one. The sample yields roughly 100,000 clones, roughly 80% seen once. Material for sequencing was PBMCs. The receptor set was obtained from a woman in her 40s in good health and CMV-seronegative. Both conserved end residues are part of each CDR3.

cdr3_aa: CASSYGGELFF
j_call: TRBJ2-2
v_call: TRBV28

cdr3_aa: CAIRSGRGTNYGYTF
j_call: TRBJ1-2
v_call: TRBV10-3

cdr3_aa: CASSVGTGGIETQYF
j_call: TRBJ2-5
v_call: TRBV9

cdr3_aa: CASSSLLTGAETQYF
j_call: TRBJ2-5
v_call: TRBV6-6

cdr3_aa: CASSRGGKLFF
j_call: TRBJ1-4
v_call: TRBV4-3

cdr3_aa: CAISEGIRGAHATNEKLFF
j_call: TRBJ1-4
v_call: TRBV10-3

cdr3_aa: CASSVTRADTQYF
j_call: TRBJ2-3
v_call: TRBV28

cdr3_aa: CSAFKGQITDTQYF
j_call: TRBJ2-3
v_call: TRBV29-1

cdr3_aa: CSVGGTGYPHHSLDTQYF
j_call: TRBJ2-3
v_call: TRBV29-1

cdr3_aa: CASGTYNEQFF
j_call: TRBJ2-1
v_call: TRBV19

cdr3_aa: CASSPTGTNNQPQHF
j_call: TRBJ1-5
v_call: TRBV5-1

cdr3_aa: CASSQDFLRPTQGVNLGAFF
j_call: TRBJ1-1
v_call: TRBV4-3

cdr3_aa: CASRYTVNTEAFF
j_call: TRBJ1-1
v_call: TRBV6-5

cdr3_aa: CASSSAYEQYF
j_call: TRBJ2-7
v_call: TRBV14

cdr3_aa: CASGHGNTEAFF
j_call: TRBJ1-1
v_call: TRBV19

cdr3_aa: CASSLEQIQPQHF
j_call: TRBJ1-5
v_call: TRBV7-2

cdr3_aa: CASSQGQAYYEQYF
j_call: TRBJ2-7
v_call: TRBV18

cdr3_aa: CASSLGTSGKAEQFF
j_call: TRBJ2-1
v_call: TRBV7-3

cdr3_aa: CASTPRRAGGVKNIQYF
j_call: TRBJ2-4
v_call: TRBV7-9

cdr3_aa: CASSHNRQGPDTQYF
j_call: TRBJ2-3
v_call: TRBV5-1

cdr3_aa: CASSLVTGYGTEAFF
j_call: TRBJ1-1
v_call: TRBV7-9

cdr3_aa: CASSLAPGGMNTGELFF
j_call: TRBJ2-2
v_call: TRBV7-2

cdr3_aa: CASSFAPGDRGDTEAFF
j_call: TRBJ1-1
v_call: TRBV11-1

cdr3_aa: CASSLAAGGHRETQYF
j_call: TRBJ2-5
v_call: TRBV5-1

cdr3_aa: CASSYGTGGYEQYF
j_call: TRBJ2-7
v_call: TRBV6-5

cdr3_aa: CAISQGGELFF
j_call: TRBJ2-2
v_call: TRBV10-3

cdr3_aa: CASSPDLAGGSNEQFF
j_call: TRBJ2-1
v_call: TRBV13

cdr3_aa: CASSQTGPLYEQYF
j_call: TRBJ2-7
v_call: TRBV7-2

cdr3_aa: CSAVQLETQYF
j_call: TRBJ2-5
v_call: TRBV20-1

cdr3_aa: CASSLPDWGAQYF
j_call: TRBJ2-3
v_call: TRBV5-1

cdr3_aa: CASSLTPSPYEQYF
j_call: TRBJ2-7
v_call: TRBV7-3

cdr3_aa: CASSLAGGNQPQHF
j_call: TRBJ1-5
v_call: TRBV7-9

cdr3_aa: CASSLVTTNTEAFF
j_call: TRBJ1-1
v_call: TRBV7-2

cdr3_aa: CASSSPNRDEQFF
j_call: TRBJ2-1
v_call: TRBV7-9

cdr3_aa: CASSLGGGLYEQYF
j_call: TRBJ2-7
v_call: TRBV28

cdr3_aa: CATSFPDRGVDEQFF
j_call: TRBJ2-1
v_call: TRBV15

cdr3_aa: CAWSRRGNYNEQFF
j_call: TRBJ2-1
v_call: TRBV30

cdr3_aa: CASSFQGSGANVLTF
j_call: TRBJ2-6
v_call: TRBV28

cdr3_aa: CAISESTGGGPYEQYF
j_call: TRBJ2-7
v_call: TRBV10-3

cdr3_aa: CASRRQGTYNEQFF
j_call: TRBJ2-1
v_call: TRBV28

cdr3_aa: CASSDDQGQGVYGYTF
j_call: TRBJ1-2
v_call: TRBV5-1

cdr3_aa: CASSPRLAGGTDTQYF
j_call: TRBJ2-3
v_call: TRBV9

cdr3_aa: CASSLGGRGGVSGELFF
j_call: TRBJ2-2
v_call: TRBV11-2

cdr3_aa: CASTEGPEPGEKLFF
j_call: TRBJ1-4
v_call: TRBV6-1

cdr3_aa: CASSLTVQETQYF
j_call: TRBJ2-5
v_call: TRBV5-1

cdr3_aa: CASSLGAGYEQYF
j_call: TRBJ2-7
v_call: TRBV7-3

cdr3_aa: CASKGGRADNEQFF
j_call: TRBJ2-1
v_call: TRBV7-3

cdr3_aa: CASSYLAGWNTEAFF
j_call: TRBJ1-1
v_call: TRBV6-5

cdr3_aa: CASSLDAGSYNEQFF
j_call: TRBJ2-1
v_call: TRBV7-7

cdr3_aa: CASSAGQDRIKNIQYF
j_call: TRBJ2-4
v_call: TRBV5-8

cdr3_aa: CASSHYRVAGETQYF
j_call: TRBJ2-5
v_call: TRBV21-1

cdr3_aa: CASSQILALDTQYF
j_call: TRBJ2-3
v_call: TRBV4-1